Listed here are 28 T cell receptor beta chains from one sample, sequenced in a study of shared clonotypes between healthy human individuals. Naive CD8 cells comprised CD45RO-negative, CCR7-positively selected cells, excluding terminally differentiated effector memory CD45RA+ cells. TCRdb's table, derived via immunoSEQ multiplex PCR, lists solely in-frame clones and lacks some. The sample carries more than 2 million clones, 85% to 95% recorded once. The specimen was naive CD8+ T cells sorted from blood. These receptors all come from a young man in good health.

The V gene is TRBV10-1, the J gene TRBJ1-2, with D maybe TRBD1 (5 bases). Germline-derived CDR1 and CDR2 are WNHNN and SYGVQD (reference sequence). The CDR3 is 16 residues long. The germline V and J ends were trimmed by 3 bases and 1 base, with 15 bases remaining between them. Here the CDR3 reads CASSEGPGGLNYGYTF. CDR3 nucleotides: TGCGCCAGCAGTGAAGGCCCCGGGGGACTTAACTATGGCTACACCTTC.

The V gene is TRBV30, the J gene TRBJ1-1; the D gene is possibly TRBD1 (6 bases). The CDR3 consists of 14 residues. Between the trimmed V and J ends, which lost 4 bases and 3 bases, there was a span of 15 bases. Per the germline V gene, CDR1 is GTSNPN and CDR2 is SVGIG (reference sequence). The DNA for the CDR3 is TGTGCCTGGATTCCATACAGGGTGGACACTGAAGCTTTCTTT. It yields the protein CAWIPYRVDTEAFF. The whole variable domain, filled in from reference TRBV30 and TRBJ1-1, reads SQTIHQWPATLVQPVGSPLSLECTVEGTSNPNLYWYRQAAGRGLQLLFYSVGIGQISSEVPQNLSASRPQDRQFILSSKKLLLSDSGFYLCAWIPYRVDTEAFFGQGTRLTVV.

This chain joins TRBV13 and TRBJ2-5; 8 bases line up with TRBD2. CDR1 is PRHDT and CDR2 is FYEKMQ in the germline V gene (reference sequence). The ends lost 4 bases at V and 5 bases at J; junction bases unmatched: 9. The CDR3 runs 15 residues. CDR3 in DNA: TGTGCCAGCAGCTCCGGGAGGGATATTGGGGAGACCCAGTACTTC. Residues: CASSSGRDIGETQYF.

The V call is TRBV6-1, the J call TRBJ1-1; weak D call: TRBD1 (6 bases). Trimming pared 6 bases from V and 3 bases from J, leaving 14 bases between. The length of the CDR3 is 14 residues. The germline V gene has CDR1 MNHNS and CDR2 SASEGT. The CDR3 DNA follows: TGTGCCAGCAGCGGGGAGGGGGTTTACACTGAAGCTTTCTTT. This codes for CASSGEGVYTEAFF.

The J gene is TRBJ1-2, the V gene TRBV6-6; D may be TRBD1 (6 bases). The V end was cut by 0 bases, the J end by 6 bases, with 11 bases between. Germline-derived CDR1 and CDR2 are MNHNY and SVGAGI (reference sequence). This CDR3 is built from 14 residues. In DNA, the CDR3 is TGTGCCAGCAGTTACTCACAGGGAAGTAATGGCTACACCTTC. Translating gives CASSYSQGSNGYTF.

V is TRBV19 and J is TRBJ2-1, with D maybe TRBD1 (5 bases). Looked up from germline, CDR1 is LNHDA and CDR2 is SQIVND (reference sequence). V dropped 7 bases and J dropped 9 bases, with 13 bases sitting between them. The CDR3 extends over 12 amino acids. The CDR3 nucleotides read TGTGCCAGTATGGTGGGTAGGGGTGAGCAGTTCTTC. It specifies CASMVGRGEQFF.

The V gene is TRBV11-2, the J gene TRBJ2-5; 7 bases agree with TRBD1. V gave up 3 bases and J gave up 4 bases; unmatched junction bases: 8. The CDR3 has 15 residues. Germline CDR1 is SGHAT and CDR2 is FQNNGV. CDR3 protein: CASSFGTELRETQYF. In nucleotides, the CDR3 is TGTGCCAGCAGCTTCGGGACAGAGCTACGAGAGACCCAGTACTTC.

The rearrangement joins TRBV4-3 to TRBJ2-7; weak D call: TRBD2 (5 bases). Germline values: CDR1 LGHNA, CDR2 YSLEER. The V end was cut by 4 bases, the J end by 7 bases, with 20 bases between. This CDR3 has 15 residues. CDR3 in DNA: TGCGCCAGCAGCCGGATCACCGGGCCCGGGGAGGAGCAGTACTTC. This encodes CASSRITGPGEEQYF.

About this clone itself: Different DNA sequences within this sample yield the same CDR3. The rearrangement uses TRBV9 and TRBJ2-3; D unresolved. The V and J ends lost 2 bases and 0 bases respectively, with 7 bases between them. The CDR3 contains 14 residues. The germline CDR1 and CDR2 sequences are SGDLS and YYNGEE. The CDR3 bases are TGTGCCAGCAGCGTTGCGTACAGCACAGATACGCAGTATTTT. It codes for CASSVAYSTDTQYF.

The chain couples TRBV7-8 to TRBJ1-5, with D unclear. The CDR3 sequence is 18 residues long. Deletions cut 4 bases from V and 1 base from J, with 20 bases between. Germline V CDR1 and CDR2: SGHVS, FQNEAQ. The CDR3 protein is CASSSVMLGSQSNQPQHF. CDR3 in DNA: TGTGCCAGCAGCTCAGTCATGTTGGGTTCACAGAGCAATCAGCCCCAGCATTTT.

This clone appeared a single time. This rearrangement joins TRBV9 to TRBJ2-5; 7 positions agree with TRBD1. The CDR3 runs to 14 residues. Germline loops: CDR1 SGDLS, CDR2 YYNGEE. Trimming at V came to 4 bases and at J to 4 bases, leaving 7 bases not matched to a gene. In DNA, the CDR3 is TGTGCCAGCAGCACAAGACAGGGTCTAGAGACCCAGTACTTC. It encodes CASSTRQGLETQYF.

V is TRBV6-1 and J is TRBJ2-3, with 9 bases aligning to TRBD1. Germline V CDR1 and CDR2: MNHNS, SASEGT. The trim removed 2 bases at V and 2 bases at J, leaving 5 bases unmatched. The CDR3 is 16 residues long. The CDR3 loop reads CASSELDRGYTDTQYF. The CDR3, as DNA: TGTGCCAGCAGTGAATTGGACAGGGGATACACAGATACGCAGTATTTT.

The chain has TRBV2 and TRBJ2-7, with D possibly called TRBD1 or TRBD2 (5 bases each). CDR1 and CDR2 from the germline V gene are SNHLY and FYNNEI. V was cut by 6 bases and J by 3 bases, with 12 bases left in between. The CDR3 is 13 amino acids. The DNA of the CDR3 is TGTGCCAGCAGACCGGGGCTAGACTACGAGCAGTACTTC. Amino acids: CASRPGLDYEQYF.

J is TRBJ2-2 and V is TRBV29-1; D might be TRBD1 (6 bases). This CDR3 is 15 amino acids long. CDR1 and CDR2 from the germline V gene are SQVTM and ANQGSEA. V was shortened by 5 bases and J by 2 bases, with 15 bases between the two germline ends. This CDR3 reads CSVSGTPRNTGELFF. DNA for the CDR3: TGCAGCGTTTCCGGGACACCACGTAACACCGGGGAGCTGTTTTTT.

V and J are TRBV7-8 and TRBJ2-3; 7 nucleotides match TRBD2. CDR3 length: 17 residues. CDR1 and CDR2 (germline): SGHVS, FQNEAQ. Unmatched junction bases numbered 8, after V lost 1 base and J lost 1 base. The CDR3 loop reads CASSLDSAGAGTDTQYF. CDR3 in DNA: TGTGCCAGCAGCTTAGACTCGGCGGGAGCGGGCACAGATACGCAGTATTTT.

As to this clone: The sample contains more than one DNA sequence encoding this CDR3. J is TRBJ2-1 and V is TRBV9; 8 positions agree with TRBD2. Germline V CDR1 and CDR2: SGDLS, YYNGEE. The CDR3 length is 16 residues. V trimming: 0 bases; J trimming: 4 bases; junction bases outside the gene matches: 6. This chain's CDR3 is CASSVGVGREYNEQFF. DNA of the CDR3: TGTGCCAGCAGCGTAGGAGTCGGGAGGGAGTACAATGAGCAGTTCTTC. The full variable domain, rest sourced from reference TRBV9 and TRBJ2-1, is DSGVTQTPKHLITATGQRVTLRCSPRSGDLSVYWYQQSLDQGLQFLIQYYNGEERAKGNILERFSAQQFPDLHSELNLSSLELGDSALYFCASSVGVGREYNEQFFGPGTRLTVL.

The chain links TRBV18 to TRBJ2-3; 9 bases are a match to TRBD2. V shed 6 bases and J 2 bases; nucleotides not matched to a gene: 9. From germline, CDR1 is KGHSH and CDR2 LQKENI. The CDR3 is made up of 16 amino acids. The CDR3 spells CASSPSSGGSTDTQYF. The CDR3, as DNA: TGTGCCAGCTCCCCGAGTAGCGGGGGCTCCACAGATACGCAGTATTTT. Looking up the rest from reference TRBV18 and TRBJ2-3 gives the full variable domain: NAGVMQNPRHLVRRRGQEARLRCSPMKGHSHVYWYRQLPEEGLKFMVYLQKENIIDESGMPKERFSAEFPKEGPSILRIQQVVRGDSAAYFCASSPSSGGSTDTQYFGPGTRLTVL.

The V gene is TRBV28, the J gene TRBJ2-7, with 11 bases identical to TRBD1. From germline, CDR1 is MDHEN and CDR2 SYDVKM. This CDR3 has 15 amino acids. The trim removed 6 bases at V and 5 bases at J, leaving 9 bases unmatched. The DNA of the CDR3 is TGTGCCAGCAGCAGTCCTCCGGACAGGGGGCACGAGCAGTACTTC. It codes for CASSSPPDRGHEQYF.

This clone was counted a single time. The CDR3 DNA is TGTGCCAGTACCAGCTTGACCGCAGGGGCCATACTTAACTATGGCTACACCTTC. Translation gives CASTSLTAGAILNYGYTF. This chain joins TRBV19 and TRBJ1-2, with D tentatively TRBD1 (6 bases). The V end was cut by 7 bases, the J end by 1 base, with 25 bases between. Germline CDR1 and CDR2: LNHDA and SQIVND (reference sequence). The CDR3 sequence is 18 residues long. Drawing the rest from reference TRBV19 and TRBJ1-2, the complete variable domain is DGGITQSPKYLFRKEGQNVTLSCEQNLNHDAMYWYRQDPGQGLRLIYYSQIVNDFQKGDIAEGYSVSREKKESFPLTVTSAQKNPTAFYLCASTSLTAGAILNYGYTFGSGTRLTVV.

The chain carries TRBV6-6 and TRBJ2-5; D not certain. Germline V lookup: CDR1 MNHNY, CDR2 SVGAGI (reference sequence). V was trimmed by 10 bases and J by 0 bases, leaving 21 bases between them. The CDR3 length is 16 residues. CDR3 residues: CATVRTPSLYQETQYF. The CDR3 DNA sequence: TGTGCCACCGTAAGGACCCCCTCCTTGTACCAAGAGACCCAGTACTTC.

V usage is TRBV27 and J usage is TRBJ2-7; no clear D. Trimming removed 6 bases from V and 3 bases from J, with 12 bases in between. Germline loops: CDR1 MNHEY, CDR2 SMNVEV (reference sequence). The CDR3 has 13 residues. DNA for the CDR3: TGTGCCAGCAGGCTCGGTTCTTACTACGAGCAGTACTTC. Translating it yields CASRLGSYYEQYF.

The gene calls are TRBV30 and TRBJ1-2, with D hard to call. Trimming took off 0 bases at V and 8 bases at J, with 13 bases between the two ends. The CDR3 runs to 13 residues. Germline-derived CDR1 and CDR2 are GTSNPN and SVGIG (reference sequence). The DNA of the CDR3 is TGTGCCTGGAGTGTACTGTCAAGCGGCGGCTACACCTTC. This codes for CAWSVLSSGGYTF.

Worth noting for this clone: Other nucleotide sequences in the sample specify the same CDR3. The gene calls are TRBV7-9 and TRBJ2-5; D ambiguous. Germline loops: CDR1 SEHNR, CDR2 FQNEAQ (reference sequence). The CDR3 sequence is 14 residues long. Trimming stripped 2 bases from V and 2 bases from J, with 9 bases between. The CDR3 DNA is TGTGCCAGCAGCTTAAGTGGATTGCAAGAGACCCAGTACTTC. Protein: CASSLSGLQETQYF.

The V call is TRBV7-9, the J call TRBJ2-3, with 13 bases identical to TRBD2. The CDR3 totals 18 residues. Germline V CDR1 and CDR2: SEHNR, FQNEAQ (reference sequence). V shed 7 bases, J shed 4 bases, and the junction held 14 bases outside the gene matches. The CDR3 DNA reads as TGTGCCAGCAATCAGTGGACTAGCGGGAGAGCGGACCCAGATACGCAGTATTTT. Amino acid sequence: CASNQWTSGRADPDTQYF. The variable domain in full, with the rest retrieved from reference TRBV7-9 and TRBJ2-3, is DTGVSQNPRHKITKRGQNVTFRCDPISEHNRLYWYRQTLGQGPEFLTYFQNEAQLEKSRLLSDRFSAERPKGSFSTLEIQRTEQGDSAMYLCASNQWTSGRADPDTQYFGPGTRLTVL.

Here the CDR3 DNA reads TGCGCCAGCAGCCAAGAGTTGACTAGCGGGATGGGTGATACGCAGTATTTT. Amino acid sequence: CASSQELTSGMGDTQYF. The chain employs TRBV4-1 and TRBJ2-3, with 11 nucleotides matching TRBD2. V was clipped by 0 bases and J by 6 bases; unmatched bases: 8. Germline V lookup: CDR1 MGHRA, CDR2 YSYEKL. The CDR3 has 17 residues.

The genes are TRBV4-3 and TRBJ1-2, with D possibly TRBD1 on 6 matching bases. The ends were cut back, 1 base at V and 4 bases at J, with 13 bases in the middle. Germline lookup yields CDR1 LGHNA and CDR2 YSLEER. This CDR3 has 15 amino acids. The CDR3 DNA reads as TGCGCCAGCAGCCAAGTAGGGGGTTCTTCCTATGGCTACACCTTC. Protein product: CASSQVGGSSYGYTF.

The genes are TRBV13 and TRBJ2-7, with D perhaps matching TRBD1 (6 bases). CDR1 PRHDT and CDR2 FYEKMQ come from the germline V gene (reference sequence). Trimming pared 5 bases from V and 3 bases from J, leaving 14 bases between. The CDR3 spans 14 residues. This chain's CDR3 is CASSDSGTLYEQYF. CDR3 DNA sequence: TGTGCCAGCAGCGACTCGGGGACACTCTACGAGCAGTACTTC.

This clone was detected once. The chain joins TRBV28 to TRBJ1-1; 8 nucleotides agree with TRBD1. Looked up from germline, CDR1 is MDHEN and CDR2 is SYDVKM. CDR3 length: 14 residues. The ends lost 8 bases at V and 0 bases at J; junction bases unmatched: 5. DNA for the CDR3: TGTGCCAGCTCCGACAGGGGTTTGAACACTGAAGCTTTCTTT. Its protein product is CASSDRGLNTEAFF.